This T cell receptor (beta chain) derives from a study of neoadjuvant anti-PD-1 for oral cavity cancer. Study in general: Patients without progression got a fourth dose around day 43.

This clone was detected a few times. Here immunoSEQ multiplex PCR was the method, and the copy in TCRdb shows in-frame clones only, minus some. The profile shows some 15,000 clones, 55% to 75% of them singletons. PBMCs were not maintained or expanded in culture before analysis. The receptor comes from a person aged 40 to 85 with oral cavity squamous cell carcinoma. The sample in question was PBMCs, obtained before nivolumab (anti-PD-1) treatment.

The CDR3 bases are TGTGCCAGCAGTCTGACAGGACTCCTCCAGCAAGCTTTCTTT. This translates into CASSLTGLLQQAFF. The chain is built from TRBV6-5 and TRBJ1-1, with D perhaps matching TRBD1 (6 bases). V lost 5 bases, J lost 9 bases, and 19 bases lay in between. In germline, CDR1 is MNHEY, CDR2 SVGAGI. The CDR3 runs 14 residues.